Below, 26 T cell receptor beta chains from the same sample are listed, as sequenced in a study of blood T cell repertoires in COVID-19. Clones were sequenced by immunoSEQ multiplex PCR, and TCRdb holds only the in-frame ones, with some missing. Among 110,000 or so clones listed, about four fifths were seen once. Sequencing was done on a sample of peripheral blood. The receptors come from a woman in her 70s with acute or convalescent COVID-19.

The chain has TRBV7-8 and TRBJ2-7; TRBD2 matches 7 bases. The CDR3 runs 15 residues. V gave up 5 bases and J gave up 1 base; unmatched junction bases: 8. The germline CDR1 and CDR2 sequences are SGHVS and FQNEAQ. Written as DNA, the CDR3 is TGTGCCAGCAGCCGTGGCGGGGAGGGTTCCTACGAGCAGTACTTC. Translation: CASSRGGEGSYEQYF.

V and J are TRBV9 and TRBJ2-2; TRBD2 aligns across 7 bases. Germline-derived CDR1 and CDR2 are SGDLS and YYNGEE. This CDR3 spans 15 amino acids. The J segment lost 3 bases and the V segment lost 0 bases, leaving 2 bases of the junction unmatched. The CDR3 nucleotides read TGTGCCAGCAGCGTAGGCGGGAGTTACACCGGGGAGCTGTTTTTT. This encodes CASSVGGSYTGELFF.

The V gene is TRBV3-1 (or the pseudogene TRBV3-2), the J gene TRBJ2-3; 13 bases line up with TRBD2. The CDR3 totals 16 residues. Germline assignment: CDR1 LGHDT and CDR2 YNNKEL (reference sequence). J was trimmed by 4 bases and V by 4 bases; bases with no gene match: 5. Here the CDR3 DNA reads TGTGCCAGCAGCCGTACTAGCGGGAGGGGCCCAGATACGCAGTATTTT. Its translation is CASSRTSGRGPDTQYF.

The CDR3 protein is CASSPQGMNQPQHF. In nucleotides, the CDR3 is TGTGCCAGCAGCCCACAGGGAATGAATCAGCCCCAGCATTTT. The chain joins TRBV28 to TRBJ1-5; D possibly corresponds to TRBD1 (6 bases). The CDR3 consists of 14 residues. Germline CDR1 reads MDHEN; CDR2 reads SYDVKM. Trimming left V 6 bases short and J 4 bases short, with 13 bases between.

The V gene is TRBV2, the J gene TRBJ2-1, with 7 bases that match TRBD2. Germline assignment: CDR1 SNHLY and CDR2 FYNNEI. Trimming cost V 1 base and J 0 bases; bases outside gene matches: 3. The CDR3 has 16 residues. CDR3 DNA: TGTGCCAGCAGTGAAGGGCTAGCGGCCTCCTACAATGAGCAGTTCTTC. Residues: CASSEGLAASYNEQFF.

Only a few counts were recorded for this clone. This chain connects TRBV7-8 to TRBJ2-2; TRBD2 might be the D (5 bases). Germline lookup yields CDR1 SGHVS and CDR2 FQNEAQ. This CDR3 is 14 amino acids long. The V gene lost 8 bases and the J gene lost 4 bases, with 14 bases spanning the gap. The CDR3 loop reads CASSTTRGTGELFF. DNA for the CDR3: TGTGCCAGCTCGACTACCCGAGGCACCGGGGAGCTGTTTTTT.

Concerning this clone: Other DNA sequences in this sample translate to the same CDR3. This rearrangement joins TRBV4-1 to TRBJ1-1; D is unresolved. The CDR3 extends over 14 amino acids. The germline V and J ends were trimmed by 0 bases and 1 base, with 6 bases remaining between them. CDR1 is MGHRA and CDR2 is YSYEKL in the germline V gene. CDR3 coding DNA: TGCGCCAGCAGCCAAGATCCAGGGAACACTGAAGCTTTCTTT. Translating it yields CASSQDPGNTEAFF.

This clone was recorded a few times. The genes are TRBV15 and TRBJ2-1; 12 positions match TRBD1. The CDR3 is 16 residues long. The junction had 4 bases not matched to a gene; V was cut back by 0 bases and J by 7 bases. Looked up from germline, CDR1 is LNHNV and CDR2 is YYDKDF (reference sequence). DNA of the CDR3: TGTGCCACCAGCAGAGATTGGGGACAGGGGGCGAATGAGCAGTTCTTC. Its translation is CATSRDWGQGANEQFF.

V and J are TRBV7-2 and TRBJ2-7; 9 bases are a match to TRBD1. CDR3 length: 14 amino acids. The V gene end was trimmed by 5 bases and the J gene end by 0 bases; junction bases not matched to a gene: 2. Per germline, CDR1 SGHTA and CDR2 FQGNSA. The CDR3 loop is CASSPTGGSYEQYF. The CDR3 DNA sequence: TGTGCCAGCAGCCCGACAGGGGGCTCCTACGAGCAGTACTTC.

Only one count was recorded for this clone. The CDR3 reads CATSDGQGNGYTF. CDR3 nucleotides: TGTGCCACCAGTGACGGACAGGGTAACGGCTACACCTTC. This chain joins TRBV24-1 and TRBJ1-2; TRBD1 aligns across 8 bases. CDR1 is KGHDR and CDR2 is SFDVKD in the germline V gene. After removal of 4 bases from V and 8 bases from J, the junction contained 5 bases not matched to a gene. The CDR3 totals 13 residues.

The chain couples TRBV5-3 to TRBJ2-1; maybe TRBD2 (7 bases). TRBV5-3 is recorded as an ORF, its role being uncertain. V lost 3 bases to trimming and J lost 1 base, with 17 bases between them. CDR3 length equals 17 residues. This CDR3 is CARSSWGGGTSYNEQFF. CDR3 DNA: TGTGCCAGAAGCTCTTGGGGAGGGGGTACTTCCTACAATGAGCAGTTCTTC.

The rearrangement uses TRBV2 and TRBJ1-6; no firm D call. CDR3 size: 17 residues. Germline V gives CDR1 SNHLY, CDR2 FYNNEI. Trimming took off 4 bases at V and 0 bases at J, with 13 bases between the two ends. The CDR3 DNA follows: TGTGCCAGCAGTGGGTCAGAGTCTAGCTCCTATAATTCACCCCTCCACTTT. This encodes CASSGSESSSYNSPLHF.

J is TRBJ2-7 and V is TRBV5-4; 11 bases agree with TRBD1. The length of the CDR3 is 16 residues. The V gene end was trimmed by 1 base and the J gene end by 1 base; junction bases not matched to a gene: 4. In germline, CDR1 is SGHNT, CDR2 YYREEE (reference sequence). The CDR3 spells CASSLPGTGGSYEQYF. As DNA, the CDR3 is TGTGCCAGCAGCTTGCCCGGGACAGGGGGTTCCTACGAGCAGTACTTC.

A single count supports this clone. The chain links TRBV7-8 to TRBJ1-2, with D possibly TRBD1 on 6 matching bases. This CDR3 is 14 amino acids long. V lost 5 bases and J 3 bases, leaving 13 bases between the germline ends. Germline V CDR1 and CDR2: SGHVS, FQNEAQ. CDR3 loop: CASSAGQTYYGYTF. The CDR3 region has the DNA TGTGCCAGCAGCGCAGGACAGACCTACTATGGCTACACCTTC. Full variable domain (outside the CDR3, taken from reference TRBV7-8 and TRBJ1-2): GAGVSQSPRYKVAKRGQDVALRCDPISGHVSLFWYQQALGQGPEFLTYFQNEAQLDKSGLPSDRFFAERPEGSVSTLKIQRTQQEDSAVYLCASSAGQTYYGYTFGSGTRLTVV.

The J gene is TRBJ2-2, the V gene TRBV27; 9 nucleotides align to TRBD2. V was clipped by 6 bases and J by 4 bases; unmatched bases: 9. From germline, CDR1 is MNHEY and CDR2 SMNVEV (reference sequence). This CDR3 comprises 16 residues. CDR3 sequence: CASSPRGRAITGELFF. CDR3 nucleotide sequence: TGTGCCAGCAGCCCGCGCGGGAGGGCGATCACCGGGGAGCTGTTTTTT.

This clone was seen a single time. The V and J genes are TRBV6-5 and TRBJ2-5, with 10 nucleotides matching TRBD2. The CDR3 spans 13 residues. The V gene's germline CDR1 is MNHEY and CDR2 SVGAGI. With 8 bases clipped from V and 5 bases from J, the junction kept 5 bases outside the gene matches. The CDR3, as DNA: TGTGCCAGCGGCCTAGCGGGAGTGGAGACCCAGTACTTC. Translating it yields CASGLAGVETQYF.

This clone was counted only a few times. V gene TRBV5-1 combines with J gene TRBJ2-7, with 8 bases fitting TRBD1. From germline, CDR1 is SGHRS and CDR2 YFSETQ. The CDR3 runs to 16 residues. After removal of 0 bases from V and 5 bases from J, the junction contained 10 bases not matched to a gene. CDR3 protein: CASSLARDRSKNEQYF. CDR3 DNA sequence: TGCGCCAGCAGCTTGGCAAGGGACAGGTCAAAGAACGAGCAGTACTTC. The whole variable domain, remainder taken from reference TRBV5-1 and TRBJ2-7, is KAGVTQTPRYLIKTRGQQVTLSCSPISGHRSVSWYQQTPGQGLQFLFEYFSETQRNKGNFPGRFSGRQFSNSRSEMNVSTLELGDSALYLCASSLARDRSKNEQYFGPGTRLTVT.

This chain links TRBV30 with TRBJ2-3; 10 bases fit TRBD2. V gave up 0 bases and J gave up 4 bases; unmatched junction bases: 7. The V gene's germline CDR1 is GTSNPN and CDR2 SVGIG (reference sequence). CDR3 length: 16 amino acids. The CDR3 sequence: CAWSVRSSGRPDTQYF. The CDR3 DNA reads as TGTGCCTGGAGTGTACGGTCTAGCGGGAGACCAGATACGCAGTATTTT.

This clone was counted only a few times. The chain's CDR3 is CASSDYGVNTEAFF. CDR3 in DNA: TGTGCCAGCAGTGACTACGGGGTGAACACTGAAGCTTTCTTT. The chain uses TRBV2 and TRBJ1-1; D is undetermined. The CDR3 loop spans 14 amino acids. Trimming took 3 bases from V and 0 from J, leaving 8 bases between them. Germline CDR1 is SNHLY and CDR2 is FYNNEI.

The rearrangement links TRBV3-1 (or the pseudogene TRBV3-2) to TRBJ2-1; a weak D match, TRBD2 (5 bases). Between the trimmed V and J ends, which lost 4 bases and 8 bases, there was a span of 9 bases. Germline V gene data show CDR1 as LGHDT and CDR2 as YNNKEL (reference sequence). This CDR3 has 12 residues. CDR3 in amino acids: CASSPYGDEQFF. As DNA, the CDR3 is TGTGCCAGCAGCCCATACGGGGATGAGCAGTTCTTC.

The CDR3 sequence is CAISETGTFYGYTF. Here the CDR3 DNA reads TGTGCCATCAGTGAGACAGGGACCTTCTATGGCTACACCTTC. V usage is TRBV10-3 and J usage is TRBJ1-2; perhaps TRBD1 as D (6 bases). Germline assignment: CDR1 ENHRY and CDR2 SYGVKD. The CDR3 extends over 14 amino acids. Deletions cut 2 bases from V and 4 bases from J, with 11 bases between.

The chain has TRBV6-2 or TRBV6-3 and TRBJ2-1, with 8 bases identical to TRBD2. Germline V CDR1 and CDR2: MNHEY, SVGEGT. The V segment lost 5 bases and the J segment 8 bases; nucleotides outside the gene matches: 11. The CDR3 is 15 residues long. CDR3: CASSSGSYGEDEQFF. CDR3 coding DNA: TGTGCCAGCAGTAGCGGGAGCTACGGGGAGGATGAGCAGTTCTTC.

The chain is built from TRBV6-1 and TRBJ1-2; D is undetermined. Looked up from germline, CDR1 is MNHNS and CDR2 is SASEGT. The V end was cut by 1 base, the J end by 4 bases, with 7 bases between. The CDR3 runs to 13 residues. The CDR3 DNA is TGTGCCAGCAGTGAAGGGGCTTCCTATGGCTACACCTTC. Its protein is CASSEGASYGYTF.

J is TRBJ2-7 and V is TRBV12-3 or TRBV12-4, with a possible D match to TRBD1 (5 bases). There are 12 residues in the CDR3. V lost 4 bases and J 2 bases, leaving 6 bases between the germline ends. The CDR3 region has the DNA TGTGCCAGCAGTTCAGGGACCTACGAGCAGTACTTC. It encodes CASSSGTYEQYF.

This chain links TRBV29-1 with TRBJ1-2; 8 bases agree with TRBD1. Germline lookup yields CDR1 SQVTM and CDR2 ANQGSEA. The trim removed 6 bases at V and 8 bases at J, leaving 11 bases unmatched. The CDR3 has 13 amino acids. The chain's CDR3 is CSVEKTGAHGYTF. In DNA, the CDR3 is TGCAGCGTAGAAAAGACAGGGGCTCACGGCTACACCTTC.

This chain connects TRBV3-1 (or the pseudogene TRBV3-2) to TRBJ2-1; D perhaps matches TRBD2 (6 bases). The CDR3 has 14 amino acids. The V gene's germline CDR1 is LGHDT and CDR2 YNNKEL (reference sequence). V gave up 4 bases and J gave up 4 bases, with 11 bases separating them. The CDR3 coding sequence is TGTGCCAGCAGCCCTGCGGGGTTGTACAATGAGCAGTTCTTC. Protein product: CASSPAGLYNEQFF.